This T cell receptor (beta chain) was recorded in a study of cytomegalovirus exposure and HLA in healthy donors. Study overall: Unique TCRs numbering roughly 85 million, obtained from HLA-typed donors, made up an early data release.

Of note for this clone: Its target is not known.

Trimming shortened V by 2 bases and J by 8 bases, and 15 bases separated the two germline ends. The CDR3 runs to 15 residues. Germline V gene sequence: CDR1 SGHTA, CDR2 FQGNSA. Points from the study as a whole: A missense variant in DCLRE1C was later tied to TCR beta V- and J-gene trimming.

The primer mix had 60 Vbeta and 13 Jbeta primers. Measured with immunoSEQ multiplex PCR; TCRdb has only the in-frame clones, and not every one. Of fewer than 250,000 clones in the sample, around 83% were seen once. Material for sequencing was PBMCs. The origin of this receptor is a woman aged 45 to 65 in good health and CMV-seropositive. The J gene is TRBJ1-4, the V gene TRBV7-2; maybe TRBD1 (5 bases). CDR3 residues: CASSLQARVGEKLFF. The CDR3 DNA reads TGTGCCAGCAGCTTACAAGCCAGGGTTGGCGAAAAACTGTTTTTT.